A selection of T cell receptor beta chains follows, all from one sample in a study of blood T cell repertoires in COVID-19. Profiling relied on immunoSEQ multiplex PCR, and the TCRdb table lists in-frame clones only, not all of them. Among a few hundred thousand clones listed, 80% to 90% were seen once. The specimen sequenced was peripheral blood. Receptor source: a man between 45 and 60 years old who had recovered from COVID-19. The CDR3 runs from the conserved cysteine through the conserved F or W. The D gene is left open where the match is weak. A row's size may be missing; if present it is once, few, many or a size class.

v_gene,abundance,j_gene,d_gene,CDR3aa,CDR3nt
TRBV9,-,TRBJ2-6,TRBD1,CASSPLQGSSGANVLTF,TGTGCCAGCAGCCCCCTACAGGGGAGCTCTGGGGCCAACGTCCTGACTTTC
TRBV5-1,-,TRBJ2-5,TRBD1,CASTTGGLGETQYF,TGCGCCAGCACTACAGGGGGCTTGGGGGAGACCCAGTACTTC
TRBV7-8,-,TRBJ1-5,-,CASSRTRGGMAQHF,TGTGCCAGCAGCCGTACCCGGGGAGGGATGGCCCAGCATTTT
TRBV24-1,-,TRBJ2-1,-,CATSDLTRTSRGGSYNEQFF,TGTGCCACCAGTGATTTGACGAGGACTAGCAGGGGGGGCTCCTACAATGAGCAGTTCTTC
TRBV4-1,-,TRBJ2-3,-,CASSHPVGTDTQYF,TGCGCCAGCAGCCATCCAGTCGGCACAGATACGCAGTATTTT
TRBV6-5,-,TRBJ2-7,-,CASSYSRISSYEQYF,TGTGCCAGCAGTTACTCGCGGATCAGCTCCTACGAGCAGTACTTC
TRBV19,-,TRBJ2-3,-,CASREQGGDTQYF,TGTGCCAGTAGGGAACAGGGGGGGGATACGCAGTATTTT
TRBV28,-,TRBJ1-5,-,CASSPPVYGNQPQHF,TGTGCCAGCAGTCCCCCAGTGTACGGCAATCAGCCCCAGCATTTT
TRBV7-7,once,TRBJ2-1,-,CASSPGTRDYNEQFF,TGTGCCAGCAGCCCCGGGACGCGGGACTACAATGAGCAGTTCTTC
TRBV28,-,TRBJ2-7,-,CASRQQVLYEQYF,TGTGCCAGCAGACAACAGGTCCTCTACGAGCAGTACTTC
TRBV19,few,TRBJ1-6,TRBD1,CASSPWGTGSSYNSPLHF,TGTGCCAGTAGCCCCTGGGGGACAGGGAGCTCCTATAATTCACCCCTCCACTTT
TRBV18,-,TRBJ2-1,-,CASSIGQGHNEQFF,TGTGCCAGCTCGATCGGGCAGGGTCACAATGAGCAGTTCTTC
TRBV7-8,-,TRBJ1-6,-,CASSSREGVNSPLHF,TGTGCCAGCAGCTCCCGGGAGGGGGTGAATTCACCCCTCCACTTT
TRBV18,-,TRBJ1-6,-,CASSPTGALPSPLHF,TGTGCCAGCTCACCCACAGGAGCCCTACCTTCACCCCTCCACTTT
TRBV27,-,TRBJ2-1,TRBD2,CASRASGSSYNEQFF,TGTGCCAGCAGAGCGAGCGGGAGCTCCTACAATGAGCAGTTCTTC
TRBV30,-,TRBJ1-1,-,CAWSRRVDTEAFF,TGTGCCTGGAGTCGCAGGGTGGACACTGAAGCTTTCTTT
TRBV5-1,-,TRBJ1-1,TRBD1,CASSLTGGGNTEAFF,TGCGCCAGCAGCTTGACAGGGGGAGGGAACACTGAAGCTTTCTTT
TRBV13,-,TRBJ1-2,-,CASSLKRTSDYGYTF,TGTGCCAGCAGCCTTAAGCGGACCTCCGACTATGGCTACACCTTC
TRBV5-1,-,TRBJ2-2,TRBD1,CASSPRQGAEHSTGELFF,TGCGCCAGCAGCCCAAGACAGGGGGCCGAGCATAGCACCGGGGAGCTGTTTTTT
TRBV5-1,-,TRBJ2-7,TRBD1,CASSFARGTGGFEQYF,TGCGCCAGCAGCTTTGCAAGAGGGACAGGGGGCTTCGAGCAGTACTTC
TRBV7-9,-,TRBJ2-3,-,CASSFEGTADTQYF,TGTGCCAGCAGCTTCGAGGGCACAGCAGATACGCAGTATTTT
TRBV3-1/TRBV3-2,-,TRBJ2-7,-,CASTTKIPKFRAGGYEQYF,TGTGCCAGCACCACCAAGATCCCGAAATTCAGGGCAGGTGGGTACGAGCAGTACTTC
TRBV27,-,TRBJ2-2,-,CASRGAPANTGELFF,TGTGCCAGCCGGGGGGCCCCGGCGAACACCGGGGAGCTGTTTTTT
TRBV18,-,TRBJ2-1,-,CASSPDSLVSNEQFF,TGTGCCAGCTCACCCGACAGCCTAGTATCCAATGAGCAGTTCTTC
TRBV29-1,once,TRBJ1-2,-,CSVGGGSRNGYTF,TGCAGCGTTGGGGGGGGTAGTAGGAATGGCTACACCTTC
TRBV11-2,-,TRBJ2-1,-,CASSFRSAGIRDRVFF,TGTGCCAGCAGCTTTAGATCGGCGGGGATCCGGGACCGTGTCTTCTTC
TRBV20-1,-,TRBJ2-1,-,CSASILALGNEQFF,TGCAGTGCTAGTATCCTCGCTCTAGGCAATGAGCAGTTCTTC
TRBV19,-,TRBJ2-1,-,CASTSMGADQRNEQFF,TGTGCCAGTACCTCTATGGGGGCGGACCAGCGGAATGAGCAGTTCTTC
TRBV5-1,-,TRBJ2-2,TRBD2,CASSLGALAVTGELFF,TGCGCCAGCAGCTTGGGTGCTCTAGCGGTAACCGGGGAGCTGTTTTTT
TRBV2,-,TRBJ2-5,-,CASSRGPPGEETQYF,TGTGCCAGCAGCCGCGGACCTCCGGGGGAAGAGACCCAGTACTTC
TRBV27,-,TRBJ2-7,-,CASSLSTSIYEQYF,TGTGCCAGCAGTTTATCGACTAGTATCTACGAGCAGTACTTC
TRBV24-1,few,TRBJ2-2,TRBD2,CATSDQRGNTGELFF,TGTGCCACCAGTGATCAGCGGGGAAACACCGGGGAGCTGTTTTTT
TRBV6-6,-,TRBJ2-7,TRBD1,CASSTTGTGAYEQYF,TGTGCCAGCAGTACAACCGGGACAGGGGCCTACGAGCAGTACTTC
TRBV28,-,TRBJ1-2,TRBD1,CASSPGGTGSNYGYTF,TGTGCCAGCAGCCCCGGAGGGACAGGCAGTAACTATGGCTACACCTTC
TRBV18,once,TRBJ2-3,TRBD2,CASSPGLAETRGGQYF,TGTGCCAGCTCACCCGGATTAGCGGAAACCCGGGGGGGGCAGTATTTT
TRBV19,-,TRBJ2-7,TRBD2,CASSKRERSYEQYF,TGTGCCAGTTCCAAGCGGGAGCGATCTTACGAGCAGTACTTC
TRBV27,few,TRBJ2-2,TRBD2,CASSSRAAGGLALNTGELFF,TGTGCCAGCAGTTCCCGAGCTGCAGGGGGACTAGCCTTAAACACCGGGGAGCTGTTTTTT
TRBV3-1/TRBV3-2,-,TRBJ2-7,TRBD1,CASSRTGGVYEQYF,TGTGCCAGCAGCCGGACAGGGGGCGTCTACGAGCAGTACTTC
TRBV15,-,TRBJ2-7,TRBD2,CATSGAGSAYEQYF,TGTGCCACCAGCGGAGCGGGAAGCGCCTACGAGCAGTACTTC
TRBV28,once,TRBJ1-2,TRBD1,CASRRTGTGTGYTF,TGTGCCAGCAGGCGTACCGGGACAGGAACCGGCTACACCTTC
TRBV28,few,TRBJ1-2,TRBD1,CASSFNGQGYGYTF,TGTGCCAGCAGTTTCAACGGACAGGGCTATGGCTACACCTTC
TRBV7-2,-,TRBJ2-7,TRBD2,CASSFGLVGEQYF,TGTGCCAGCAGCTTCGGACTAGTAGGCGAGCAGTACTTC
TRBV18,-,TRBJ1-2,-,CASSPTGKDGYTF,TGTGCCAGCTCACCAACGGGGAAGGATGGCTACACCTTC